The subject of this entry is one TCR beta chain. The repertoire was sequenced with immunoSEQ multiplex PCR; TCRdb's copy has only in-frame clones and lacks some. The sample lists 8,500 or so clones, about 84% occurring once. The data were obtained in a study of regulatory and conventional T cells in RAG deficiency. V dropped 1 base and J dropped 3; count of bases not matched to a gene: 5. This CDR3 spans 15 amino acids. Germline V gene lookup returns CDR1 SGHKS and CDR2 YYEKEE (reference sequence). The same data also contributed to another study, on regulatory T cells. As that study records: Amplification used 52 TRBV primers and 13 TRBJ primers.

The rearrangement links TRBV5-5 to TRBJ2-7, with TRBD2 identical over 9 bases. The sample consisted of CD8+ T cells sorted from blood. This TCR derives from a human donor in good health. The CDR3 spells CASSLYSGSDYEQYF. The CDR3, as DNA: TGTGCCAGCAGCTTGTATAGCGGGAGCGACTACGAGCAGTACTTC.